The rows below give T cell receptor beta chains drawn from one sample of a study of blood T cell repertoires in COVID-19. Clones were read by immunoSEQ multiplex PCR, and TCRdb kept only the in-frame ones, dropping some. The sample includes about 210,000 clones, less than 90% of them seen just once. The sample taken for sequencing was peripheral blood. The receptors come from a woman in her seventies with acute or convalescent COVID-19. The CDR3 runs from the conserved cysteine through the conserved F or W. A D gene is named only where the DNA matches it firmly. The size of a clone is reported for some rows only, either as once, few or many, or as a class for expanded clones.

>TRBJ1-6|TRBV18|-|TRBD1
CASSPLVAGQGNSPLHF
TGTGCCAGCTCACCACTAGTGGCGGGACAGGGGAATTCACCCCTCCACTTT
>TRBJ2-4|TRBV4-1|-|TRBD1
CASSQDGPGQGQKAKNIQYF
TGCGCCAGCAGCCAAGATGGTCCGGGACAGGGACAGAAAGCCAAAAACATTCAGTACTTC
>TRBJ2-3|TRBV10-1|-|-
CASSEGGTDTQYF
TGCGCCAGCAGTGAAGGAGGAACAGATACGCAGTATTTT
>TRBJ2-3|TRBV6-6|-|TRBD1
CASISRDRGTDTQYF
TGTGCCAGCATCTCACGGGACAGGGGAACAGATACGCAGTATTTT
>TRBJ1-1|TRBV5-8|-|-
CASQTRHSNTEAFF
TGTGCCAGCCAGACGAGGCACTCGAACACTGAAGCTTTCTTT
>TRBJ2-1|TRBV7-9|-|-
CASSLSQNNEQFF
TGTGCCAGCAGCTTATCCCAAAACAATGAGCAGTTCTTC
>TRBJ2-3|TRBV2|-|-
CASRPGERRTDTQYF
TGTGCCAGCAGGCCCGGGGAGAGGCGGACAGATACGCAGTATTTT
>TRBJ2-4|TRBV20-1|-|-
CSASSGGAKNIQYF
TGCAGTGCTAGTAGTGGCGGGGCCAAAAACATTCAGTACTTC
>TRBJ1-6|TRBV3-1/TRBV3-2|few|TRBD1
CASSQGGQGGSPLHF
TGTGCCAGCAGCCAAGGGGGACAGGGAGGGTCACCCCTCCACTTT
>TRBJ2-2|TRBV7-2|-|TRBD2
CASSFRTSGTPGGELFF
TGTGCCAGCAGCTTTAGGACTAGCGGGACTCCCGGCGGGGAGCTGTTTTTT
>TRBJ2-5|TRBV7-3|-|TRBD1
CASSLGTGRSETQYF
TGTGCCAGCAGCTTAGGGACAGGGAGGTCAGAGACCCAGTACTTC
>TRBJ1-1|TRBV29-1|-|-
CSVVEGSGNTEAFF
TGCAGCGTTGTGGAGGGGAGTGGGAACACTGAAGCTTTCTTT
>TRBJ2-3|TRBV7-3|-|TRBD2
CASSFSSGPTDTQYF
TGTGCCAGCAGCTTTTCTAGCGGCCCCACAGATACGCAGTATTTT
>TRBJ1-2|TRBV29-1|few|TRBD1
CSVPGTGDYGYTF
TGCAGCGTGCCCGGGACAGGCGACTATGGCTACACCTTC
>TRBJ1-2|TRBV5-5|once|-
CASRGIGYTF
TGTGCCAGCAGGGGCATTGGCTACACCTTC
>TRBJ2-7|TRBV11-2|-|TRBD1
CASSRIQGAGEQYF
TGTGCCAGCAGCCGGATACAGGGGGCGGGAGAGCAGTACTTC
>TRBJ2-3|TRBV19|-|-
CAGSWNPTVTDTQYF
TGTGCCGGTAGTTGGAACCCGACAGTGACAGATACGCAGTATTTT
>TRBJ1-2|TRBV7-9|-|-
CASSLFRGSYGYTF
TGTGCCAGCAGCTTATTTAGGGGCTCCTATGGCTACACCTTC
>TRBJ2-7|TRBV27|-|-
CASSPRSDLYIYEQYF
TGTGCCAGCAGTCCTCGCTCTGACTTATATATCTACGAGCAGTACTTC
>TRBJ2-2|TRBV28|once|-
CASENGGGRTNTGELFF
TGTGCCAGCGAAAACGGTGGAGGACGAACGAACACCGGGGAGCTGTTTTTT
>TRBJ1-1|TRBV11-3|-|-
CASSFSERGTEAFF
TGTGCCAGCAGCTTTTCAGAAAGGGGCACTGAAGCTTTCTTT
>TRBJ1-5|TRBV19|-|-
CASSGQAVHQPQHF
TGTGCCAGTAGTGGGCAGGCAGTCCATCAGCCCCAGCATTTT
>TRBJ1-1|TRBV25-1|-|-
CASSEYVFPERTEAFF
TGTGCCAGCAGTGAATATGTCTTCCCCGAGAGGACTGAAGCTTTCTTT
>TRBJ1-6|TRBV2|-|-
CASLGAEGTPLHF
TGTGCCAGCCTTGGGGCCGAAGGAACACCCCTCCACTTT
>TRBJ1-2|TRBV11-2|few|-
CASSPQSNGLHF
TGTGCCAGCAGCCCACAGTCGAACGGCCTACACTTC
>TRBJ2-7|TRBV3-1/TRBV3-2|-|TRBD2
CASSKPTSGIYEQYF
TGTGCCAGCAGCAAACCGACTAGCGGAATCTACGAGCAGTACTTC
>TRBJ1-1|TRBV6-6|-|-
CASSYEETEAFF
TGTGCCAGCAGTTACGAGGAAACTGAAGCTTTCTTT
>TRBJ2-1|TRBV11-2|-|TRBD2
CASSLAGGGNEQFF
TGTGCCAGCAGCCTAGCGGGAGGGGGGAATGAGCAGTTCTTC
>TRBJ2-1|TRBV5-1|-|-
CASKGQGGLLDNEQFF
TGCGCCAGCAAGGGGCAGGGTGGGTTATTGGACAATGAGCAGTTCTTC
>TRBJ1-1|TRBV6-5|-|-
CASSSPSGNTEAFF
TGTGCCAGCAGTTCGCCCTCGGGGAACACTGAAGCTTTCTTT
>TRBJ1-5|TRBV4-2|once|-
CASSQAGGPQHF
TGTGCCAGCAGCCAAGCCGGGGGGCCCCAGCATTTT
>TRBJ1-1|TRBV18|-|-
CASSPGRNTEAFF
TGTGCCAGCTCACCGGGCAGGAACACTGAAGCTTTCTTT
>TRBJ1-1|TRBV28|-|-
CASSFDRNTEAFF
TGTGCCAGCAGTTTTGACAGGAACACTGAAGCTTTCTTT
>TRBJ1-1|TRBV6-5|-|-
CASRSKAGEAFF
TGTGCCAGCAGGTCCAAAGCGGGTGAAGCTTTCTTT
>TRBJ2-2|TRBV7-9|-|-
CASSPSGAGELFF
TGTGCCAGCAGCCCCTCCGGGGCCGGGGAGCTGTTTTTT
>TRBJ2-7|TRBV4-3|-|-
CASSQDVIYEQYF
TGCGCCAGCAGCCAAGACGTTATCTACGAGCAGTACTTC
>TRBJ2-2|TRBV9|-|TRBD2
CASSVAPGLATANTGELFF
TGTGCCAGCAGCGTAGCGCCGGGACTAGCGACCGCGAACACCGGGGAGCTGTTTTTT
>TRBJ1-2|TRBV7-2|-|TRBD1
CASSLAPGGHGYTF
TGTGCCAGCAGCTTAGCGCCAGGGGGACATGGCTACACCTTC
>TRBJ2-7|TRBV20-1|-|-
CSASEGPGEQYF
TGCAGTGCTAGTGAGGGGCCCGGCGAGCAGTACTTC
>TRBJ2-3|TRBV6-5|-|-
CASSYGSAGATDTQYF
TGTGCCAGCAGTTACGGCTCCGCGGGTGCCACAGATACGCAGTATTTT
>TRBJ2-7|TRBV4-3|-|TRBD2
CASSLEVPGTSGSYEQYF
TGCGCCAGCAGCCTTGAAGTTCCGGGGACTAGCGGGAGTTACGAGCAGTACTTC
>TRBJ1-5|TRBV4-2|-|-
CASSLQTGIGNQPQHF
TGTGCCAGCAGCCTCCAGACGGGGATAGGCAATCAGCCCCAGCATTTT
>TRBJ1-2|TRBV3-1/TRBV3-2|-|-
CASSQGEYGYTF
TGTGCCAGCAGCCAAGGCGAATATGGCTACACCTTC
>TRBJ2-7|TRBV5-4|few|-
CASSLDVSSYEQYF
TGTGCCAGCAGCTTGGACGTTAGCTCCTACGAGCAGTACTTC
>TRBJ1-6|TRBV6-5|-|-
CASRRGREASPLHF
TGTGCCAGCAGGAGGGGCAGGGAGGCTTCACCCCTCCACTTT
>TRBJ2-3|TRBV19|-|TRBD2
CASSMAGDAPDTQYF
TGTGCCAGTAGTATGGCGGGGGACGCGCCGGATACGCAGTATTTT
>TRBJ2-6|TRBV9|once|TRBD2
CASSYHLSSGSAGANVLTF
TGTGCCAGCAGCTACCACCTTTCTAGCGGGAGTGCTGGGGCCAACGTCCTGACTTTC
>TRBJ2-1|TRBV19|-|TRBD2
CASSRTSGGSYNEQFF
TGTGCCAGTAGTAGGACTAGCGGGGGCTCCTACAATGAGCAGTTCTTC
>TRBJ2-3|TRBV27|-|TRBD2
CASSLSSGNLAGGTDTQYF
TGTGCCAGCAGTTTATCATCAGGGAATCTAGCGGGAGGCACAGATACGCAGTATTTT
>TRBJ2-5|TRBV6-2/TRBV6-3|-|-
CASSRQLRETQYF
TGTGCCAGCAGTCGACAGTTGAGAGAGACCCAGTACTTC
>TRBJ2-7|TRBV11-2|-|TRBD2
CASSPRWGGIFYEQYF
TGTGCCAGCAGCCCCCGGTGGGGGGGAATCTTCTACGAGCAGTACTTC
>TRBJ1-4|TRBV5-8|few|-
CASSLNRRVFF
TGTGCCAGCAGCTTAAACAGGAGGGTGTTTTTT
>TRBJ2-7|TRBV6-5|-|TRBD2
CASSYREGSYEQYF
TGTGCCAGCAGTTACAGGGAGGGGTCCTACGAGCAGTACTTC